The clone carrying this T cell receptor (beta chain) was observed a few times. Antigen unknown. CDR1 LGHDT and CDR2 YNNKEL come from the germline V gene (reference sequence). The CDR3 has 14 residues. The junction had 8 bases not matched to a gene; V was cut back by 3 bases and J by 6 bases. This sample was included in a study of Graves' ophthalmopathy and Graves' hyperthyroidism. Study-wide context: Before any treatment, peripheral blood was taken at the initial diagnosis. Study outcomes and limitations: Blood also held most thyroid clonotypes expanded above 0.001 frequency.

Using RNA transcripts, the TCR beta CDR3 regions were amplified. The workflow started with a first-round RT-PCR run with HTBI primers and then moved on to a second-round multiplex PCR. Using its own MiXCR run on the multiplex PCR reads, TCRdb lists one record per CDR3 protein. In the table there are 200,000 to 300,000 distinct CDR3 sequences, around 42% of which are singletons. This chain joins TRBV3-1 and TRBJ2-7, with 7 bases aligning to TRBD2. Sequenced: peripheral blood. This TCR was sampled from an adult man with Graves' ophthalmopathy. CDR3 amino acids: CASSHSSGWGEQYF. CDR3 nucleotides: TGTGCCAGCAGCCACTCTAGCGGTTGGGGCGAGCAGTACTTC.